Listed here are 20 T cell receptor beta chains from one sample, sequenced in a study of Ad26.COV2.S vaccination and SARS-CoV-2 variants. Data came from immunoSEQ multiplex PCR; TCRdb stores just in-frame clones and leaves some out. The sample includes a few hundred thousand clones, around 87% of them seen just once. The sample's treatment: 15 to 20 received Ad26.COV2.S at low or high dose, single or two shots; about 5 received placebo; per-sample allocation not given. Day 63 after the first vaccine or placebo injection was the time point for sampling. Sequenced here: peripheral blood, sampled in a trial of Ad26.COV2.S vaccine versus placebo. All receptors derive from a person aged 18-65 years who received the Ad26.COV2.S COVID-19 vaccine or a placebo.

This rearrangement joins TRBV7-9 to TRBJ1-2, with 10 bases aligning to TRBD1. This CDR3 has 14 residues. The germline V gene encodes CDR1 SEHNR and CDR2 FQNEAQ (reference sequence). V lost 1 base, J lost 4 bases, and 0 bases stayed unmatched. The CDR3 sequence: CASSLGQGAYGYTF. In DNA, the CDR3 is TGTGCCAGCAGCTTAGGACAGGGGGCCTATGGCTACACCTTC.

The rearrangement joins TRBV5-3 to TRBJ1-2, with no clear D. TRBV5-3 is identified as an open reading frame with a role that is uncertain. The CDR3 contains 17 residues. The V end lost 2 bases, the J end lost 4 bases, and 21 bases lay between the germline ends. The CDR3 nucleotides read TGTGCCAGAAGCTTCGAACCGACTCGGTTTAGGCTCTATGGCTACACCTTC. Residues: CARSFEPTRFRLYGYTF.

V is TRBV5-6 and J is TRBJ2-5; 7 bases are a match to TRBD2. V shed 5 bases and J 5 bases; nucleotides not matched to a gene: 12. Germline CDR1 SGHDT, CDR2 YYEEEE. CDR3 length: 15 residues. CDR3 DNA: TGTGCCAGCAGTCGGGCCGCGGGGGTAGTGGAGACCCAGTACTTC. It is translated as CASSRAAGVVETQYF. Using reference TRBV5-6 and TRBJ2-5 for the parts outside the CDR3, the full variable domain is DAGVTQSPTHLIKTRGQQVTLRCSPKSGHDTVSWYQQALGQGPQFIFQYYEEEERQRGNFPDRFSGHQFPNYSSELNVNALLLGDSALYLCASSRAAGVVETQYFGPGTRLLVL.

The chain joins TRBV7-3 to TRBJ1-2, with 9 bases matching TRBD1. J was trimmed by 3 bases and V by 2 bases; bases with no gene match: 4. CDR1 SGHTA and CDR2 FQGTGA come from the germline V gene. The CDR3 is 15 residues long. CDR3 in amino acids: CASSLGDRADYGYTF. As DNA, the CDR3 is TGTGCCAGCAGCTTAGGGGACAGGGCGGACTATGGCTACACCTTC.

The gene calls are TRBV11-1 and TRBJ2-7; D perhaps matches TRBD1 (6 bases). Deletions cut 6 bases from V and 7 bases from J, with 13 bases between. The CDR3 runs 12 residues. In germline, CDR1 is SGHAT, CDR2 FQDESV (reference sequence). CDR3 in DNA: TGTGCCAGCAGTAATGACAGGTTTGAGCAGTACTTC. It codes for CASSNDRFEQYF.

The chain employs TRBV6-5 and TRBJ2-3; TRBD2 aligns across 7 bases. The V gene's germline CDR1 is MNHEY and CDR2 SVGAGI. V lost 6 bases, J lost 0 bases, and 6 bases stayed unmatched. This CDR3 is built from 15 residues. The CDR3 reads CASSNRGVSTDTQYF. The CDR3 coding sequence is TGTGCCAGCAGCAACCGGGGGGTGAGCACAGATACGCAGTATTTT.

The chain links TRBV14 to TRBJ2-2, with a weak D call TRBD1 (5 bases). There are 14 residues in the CDR3. In germline, CDR1 is SGHDN, CDR2 FVKESK. V lost 0 bases and J 6 bases, leaving 8 bases between the germline ends. The CDR3 DNA is TGTGCCAGCAGCCAAGATAGGGGCGCCGGGGAGCTGTTTTTT. This gives the protein CASSQDRGAGELFF. The full variable domain, in which reference TRBV14 and TRBJ2-2 provide the parts outside the CDR3, is EAGVTQFPSHSVIEKGQTVTLRCDPISGHDNLYWYRRVMGKEIKFLLHFVKESKQDESGMPNNRFLAERTGGTYSTLKVQPAELEDSGVYFCASSQDRGAGELFFGEGSRLTVL.

In DNA form, the CDR3 reads TGCGCCAGCAGCTTATACTACGCAACTAATGAAAAACTGTTTTTT. It codes for CASSLYYATNEKLFF. The genes are TRBV5-1 and TRBJ1-4; no clear D. The germline V and J ends were trimmed by 2 bases and 0 bases, with 8 bases remaining between them. The CDR3 has 15 residues. The germline V gene encodes CDR1 SGHRS and CDR2 YFSETQ.

J is TRBJ1-2 and V is TRBV7-9, with TRBD1 as a possible D gene (6 bases). Germline V gene sequence: CDR1 SEHNR, CDR2 FQNEAQ (reference sequence). Trimming stripped 5 bases from V and 5 bases from J, with 21 bases between. The CDR3 sequence is 16 residues long. For the CDR3, the DNA is TGTGCCAGCAGCCCCCCGGAAAGGGGGGCAGGGTATGGCTACACCTTC. Amino acids: CASSPPERGAGYGYTF.

J is TRBJ2-2 and V is TRBV12-3 or TRBV12-4, with D hard to call. The CDR3 is made up of 13 amino acids. The V end was cut by 5 bases, the J end by 4 bases, with 8 bases between. The CDR3 coding sequence is TGTGCCAGCAGTGCAAGGGTCACCGGGGAGCTGTTTTTT. Translation: CASSARVTGELFF.

The V gene is TRBV7-9, the J gene TRBJ2-1; 8 bases align to TRBD1. Germline lookup yields CDR1 SEHNR and CDR2 FQNEAQ (reference sequence). This CDR3 region has 14 residues. J was trimmed by 8 bases and V by 5 bases; bases with no gene match: 8. As DNA, the CDR3 is TGTGCCAGCAGCCCAGGGGGCTTAATCGATGAGCAGTTCTTC. Encoded protein: CASSPGGLIDEQFF.

This chain joins TRBV5-4 and TRBJ2-7; D not certain. This CDR3 has 14 amino acids. V was pared by 4 bases and J by 3 bases, with 14 bases between. Germline V gene sequence: CDR1 SGHNT, CDR2 YYREEE (reference sequence). Here the CDR3 DNA reads TGTGCCAGCAGCCCGACCGCTACCATCTACGAGCAGTACTTC. Protein: CASSPTATIYEQYF. The full variable domain, completed using reference TRBV5-4 and TRBJ2-7, is ETGVTQSPTHLIKTRGQQVTLRCSSQSGHNTVSWYQQALGQGPQFIFQYYREEENGRGNFPPRFSGLQFPNYSSELNVNALELDDSALYLCASSPTATIYEQYFGPGTRLTVT.

The chain has TRBV10-3 and TRBJ2-3; a weak D match, TRBD2 (5 bases). CDR1 ENHRY and CDR2 SYGVKD come from the germline V gene. Between the trimmed V and J ends, which lost 6 bases and 6 bases, there was a span of 22 bases. This CDR3 contains 16 residues. The CDR3, as DNA: TGTGCCATCAGCCCCCAGACTACCTATCCTTCGGATACGCAGTATTTT. This encodes CAISPQTTYPSDTQYF.

The chain joins TRBV6-2 or TRBV6-3 to TRBJ1-1, with a possible D match to TRBD1 (5 bases). V was shortened by 5 bases and J by 1 base, with 11 bases between the two germline ends. The CDR3 is 14 residues long. Germline V gene data show CDR1 as MNHEY and CDR2 as SVGEGT. The CDR3 loop reads CASSKTGRNTEAFF. CDR3 in DNA: TGTGCCAGCAGTAAAACAGGTCGGAACACTGAAGCTTTCTTT.

The chain combines TRBV7-3 with TRBJ1-6; D gene unclear. Trimming shortened V by 4 bases and J by 5 bases, and 18 bases separated the two germline ends. The germline V gene has CDR1 SGHTA and CDR2 FQGTGA. There are 17 residues in the CDR3. In DNA, the CDR3 is TGTGCCAGCAGCTCATATACGCTAGACAAAAATAATTCACCCCTCCACTTT. It yields the protein CASSSYTLDKNNSPLHF.

This clone was observed a single time. The rearrangement links TRBV4-3 to TRBJ2-1; 8 bases fit TRBD2. CDR1 is LGHNA, CDR2 YSLEER, per germline. The CDR3 is made up of 17 amino acids. With 0 bases clipped from V and 8 bases from J, the junction kept 12 bases outside the gene matches. In DNA, the CDR3 is TGCGCCAGCAGCCAAGATCTAACTAGCGGCTTTCCGGATGAGCAGTTCTTC. This translates into CASSQDLTSGFPDEQFF.

V usage is TRBV5-4 and J usage is TRBJ2-5; D is perhaps TRBD2 (6 bases). The CDR3 is made up of 13 amino acids. The germline V gene encodes CDR1 SGHNT and CDR2 YYREEE (reference sequence). Trimming left V 4 bases short and J 3 bases short, with 10 bases between. The CDR3, as DNA: TGTGCCAGCAGCGGCGGGACGGAAGAGACCCAGTACTTC. Amino acids: CASSGGTEETQYF.

This chain connects TRBV13 to TRBJ2-2, with D uncertain. Germline V gene data show CDR1 as PRHDT and CDR2 as FYEKMQ (reference sequence). V lost 4 bases, J lost 3 bases, and 3 bases lay in between. CDR3 length: 12 amino acids. CDR3 sequence (DNA): TGTGCCAGCAGCTCTGACACCGGGGAGCTGTTTTTT. Residues: CASSSDTGELFF. The full variable domain, completed using reference TRBV13 and TRBJ2-2, is AAGVIQSPRHLIKEKRETATLKCYPIPRHDTVYWYQQGPGQDPQFLISFYEKMQSDKGSIPDRFSAQQFSDYHSELNMSSLELGDSALYFCASSSDTGELFFGEGSRLTVL.

This clone was detected once. The chain combines TRBV27 with TRBJ2-7; D gene ambiguous. The CDR3 extends over 14 amino acids. Germline V gene data show CDR1 as MNHEY and CDR2 as SMNVEV (reference sequence). The germline V and J ends were trimmed by 6 bases and 4 bases, with 16 bases remaining between them. The CDR3 DNA follows: TGTGCCAGCAGCCCAGATCAGGTACTTTACGAGCAGTACTTC. Residues: CASSPDQVLYEQYF.

This chain uses TRBV4-1 with TRBJ2-2; D gene uncertain. CDR3 length: 11 amino acids. Looked up from germline, CDR1 is MGHRA and CDR2 is YSYEKL. Trimming stripped 4 bases from V and 5 bases from J, with 2 bases between. The CDR3: CASSLTGELFF. CDR3 nucleotides: TGCGCCAGCAGCCTTACCGGGGAGCTGTTTTTT.